The entry that follows covers one TCR beta chain sequence. The data stem from a study of OX40 agonist ivuxolimab in advanced cancers. Study summary: Patients were treated with ivuxolimab, an agonistic anti-OX40 (CD134) antibody. Patients were 82.7% male with ages roughly 20 to 80, mean 60.

Only in-frame clones appear in the TCRdb table, and some are missing; sequencing was by immunoSEQ multiplex PCR. The sample holds approximately 70,000 clones, more than 75% seen once. Germline loops: CDR1 SGDLS, CDR2 YYNGEE. The CDR3 has 15 amino acids. Trimming removed 4 bases from V and 8 bases from J, with 21 bases in between. The TCR was taken from an adult with an advanced solid tumor such as melanoma, head and neck, liver or kidney cancer. Sequencing was performed on CD4+ or CD8+ T cells sorted from blood, taken in a trial of the OX40 agonist ivuxolimab. The chain links TRBV9 to TRBJ1-2, with D possibly matching TRBD1 (6 bases). The CDR3 DNA reads TGTGCCAGCAGCCCGAAGATACAGGGTCCAAGGGGCTACACCTTC. Translating it yields CASSPKIQGPRGYTF.